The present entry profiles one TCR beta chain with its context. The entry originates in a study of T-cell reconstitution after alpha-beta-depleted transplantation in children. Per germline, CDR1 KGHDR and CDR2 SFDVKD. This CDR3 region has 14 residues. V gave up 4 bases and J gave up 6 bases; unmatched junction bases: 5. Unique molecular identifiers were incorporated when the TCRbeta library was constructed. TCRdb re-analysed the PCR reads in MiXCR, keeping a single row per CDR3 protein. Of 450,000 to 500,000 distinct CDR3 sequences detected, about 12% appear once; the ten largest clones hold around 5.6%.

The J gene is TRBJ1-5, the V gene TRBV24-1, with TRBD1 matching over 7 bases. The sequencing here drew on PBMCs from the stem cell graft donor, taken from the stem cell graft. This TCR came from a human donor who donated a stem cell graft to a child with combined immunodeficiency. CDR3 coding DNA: TGTGCCACCAGTGACCCGGGACAGCCTCAGCCCCAGCATTTT. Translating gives CATSDPGQPQPQHF.